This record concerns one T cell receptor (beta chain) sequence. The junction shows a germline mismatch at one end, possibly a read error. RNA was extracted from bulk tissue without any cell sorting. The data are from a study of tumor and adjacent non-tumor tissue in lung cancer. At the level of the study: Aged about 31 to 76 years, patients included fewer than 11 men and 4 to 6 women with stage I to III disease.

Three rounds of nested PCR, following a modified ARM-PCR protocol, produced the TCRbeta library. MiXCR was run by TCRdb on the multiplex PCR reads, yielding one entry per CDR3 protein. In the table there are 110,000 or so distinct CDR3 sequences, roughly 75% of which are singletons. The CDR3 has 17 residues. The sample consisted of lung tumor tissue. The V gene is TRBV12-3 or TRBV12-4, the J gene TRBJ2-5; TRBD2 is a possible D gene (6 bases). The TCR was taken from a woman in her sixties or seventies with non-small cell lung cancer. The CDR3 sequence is CASSIRTGRELEETQYF. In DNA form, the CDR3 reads TGTGCCAGCTCCATAAGGACTGGCCGGGAGCTAGAAGAGACTCAGTACTTC.